The rows below give T cell receptor beta chains drawn from one sample of a study of CD8 T cells in ankylosing spondylitis. TCRdb reprocessed the 5' RACE reads via MiXCR and lists one record per CDR3 protein. The sample shows about 160,000 distinct CDR3 sequences, 44% of them seen only once. Sequences were obtained from synovial fluid, either unsorted or a sorted T cell fraction (not recorded which). The receptors originated from a male donor with ankylosing spondylitis. The CDR3 runs from the conserved cysteine through the conserved F or W. The D gene is left open where the match is weak. Clone size is given for some rows only: seen once, a few or many times, or a class if the clone is expanded.

d_call: .
v_call: TRBV7-6
clone_size: .
j_call: TRBJ2-7
cdr3_aa: CASSLAPGHYEQYF
cdr3_nt: TGTGCCAGCAGCTTAGCCCCAGGGCACTACGAGCAGTACTTC

d_call: TRBD1
v_call: TRBV6-1
clone_size: many
j_call: TRBJ1-2
cdr3_aa: CATTRDRGPNYGYTF
cdr3_nt: TGTGCCACCACGCGGGACAGGGGGCCAAACTATGGCTACACCTTC

d_call: .
v_call: TRBV6-5
clone_size: .
j_call: TRBJ1-3
cdr3_aa: CASSYSGCCGNTIYF
cdr3_nt: TGTGCCAGCAGTTACTCGGGGTGCTGCGGAAACACCATATATTTT

d_call: .
v_call: TRBV5-1
clone_size: few
j_call: TRBJ1-2
cdr3_aa: CASSDLQGANYGYTF
cdr3_nt: TGCGCCAGCAGCGATCTACAGGGAGCTAACTATGGCTACACCTTC

d_call: .
v_call: TRBV6-2/TRBV6-3
clone_size: few
j_call: TRBJ2-1
cdr3_aa: CASSYLSGPYNEQFF
cdr3_nt: TGTGCCAGCAGTTATCTAAGCGGTCCCTACAATGAGCAGTTCTTC

d_call: TRBD1
v_call: TRBV28
clone_size: .
j_call: TRBJ1-6
cdr3_aa: CASNLGTANSPLHF
cdr3_nt: TGTGCCAGCAATTTGGGGACAGCCAATTCACCCCTCCACTTT

d_call: .
v_call: TRBV20-1
clone_size: few
j_call: TRBJ2-1
cdr3_aa: CSAKFEAEVDEQFF
cdr3_nt: TGCAGTGCTAAATTTGAGGCGGAGGTGGATGAGCAGTTCTTC

d_call: TRBD2
v_call: TRBV5-1
clone_size: .
j_call: TRBJ2-7
cdr3_aa: CASSLTTSGGHEQYF
cdr3_nt: TGCGCCAGCAGCCTAACGACTAGCGGGGGCCACGAGCAGTACTTC

d_call: .
v_call: TRBV28
clone_size: .
j_call: TRBJ2-7
cdr3_aa: CASTGVSYEQYF
cdr3_nt: TGTGCCAGCACCGGGGTCTCCTACGAGCAGTACTTC

d_call: TRBD1
v_call: TRBV18
clone_size: few
j_call: TRBJ2-7
cdr3_aa: CASSPAGGNEQYF
cdr3_nt: TGTGCCAGCTCACCAGCAGGGGGCAACGAGCAGTACTTC

d_call: .
v_call: TRBV25-1
clone_size: .
j_call: TRBJ1-6
cdr3_aa: CASSEFYNSPLHF
cdr3_nt: TGTGCCAGCAGTGAATTCTATAATTCACCCCTCCACTTT